This TCR beta chain was profiled in a study of Graves' ophthalmopathy and Graves' hyperthyroidism. Study-level information: Upon initial diagnosis and before any treatment, peripheral blood was collected. Study-wide results and caveats: Most clonotypes expanded in thyroid above 0.001 frequency were present in blood too.

RNA transcripts served as template for amplifying TCR beta CDR3 sequences. The authors performed first-round RT-PCR with HTBI primers and then a second-round multiplex PCR. Each CDR3 protein gets one entry after TCRdb re-called the multiplex PCR reads with MiXCR. The table records 200,000 to 300,000 distinct CDR3 sequences, around 45% of them present only once. Patients were left out if they had other autoimmune diseases, uncontrolled infections, pregnancy or lactation. This clonotype was counted once. Its matching antigen is unknown. This CDR3 has 14 amino acids. Germline values: CDR1 WSHSY, CDR2 SAAADI. Germline trimming cut 3 bases from V and 8 bases from J; bases unmatched to any gene: 9.

This receptor was obtained from an adult man with Graves' ophthalmopathy. V and J are TRBV10-2 and TRBJ2-7; 8 nucleotides agree with TRBD1. Sequenced sample: peripheral blood. The CDR3 DNA is TGCGCCAGCAGTGAAAGGGCAGGGGGCGAAAAGCAGTACTTC. Translating it yields CASSERAGGEKQYF.